This is a list of T cell receptor beta chains from one sample in a study of STAT3 mutations in large granular lymphocyte leukemia. Some clones are missing from TCRdb's copy, which holds only in-frame ones; the method was immunoSEQ multiplex PCR. The table shows approximately 8,400 clones, with approximately 92% occurring only once. Sequenced sample: peripheral blood mononuclear cells. The receptors were gathered from a man in his sixties with T-cell large granular lymphocyte leukemia. Some clones in this sample may be carry-over from other donors' samples. Both conserved end residues are part of each CDR3. A D gene is named only where the DNA matches it firmly. A clone size is listed for some rows: how often the clone was seen (once, few, many), or a class if it is expanded.

CDR3 protein | CDR3 DNA | J gene | V gene | clone size | D gene
CASSRPGQSYEQYF | TGTGCCAGCAGCAGACCGGGACAGTCCTACGAGCAGTACTTC | TRBJ2-7 | TRBV6-5 | NA | TRBD1
CASSIELAGAGELFF | TGTGCCAGTAGTATAGAGCTAGCGGGAGCCGGGGAGCTGTTTTTT | TRBJ2-2 | TRBV19 | NA | TRBD2
CASSALAGVTSSYNEQFF | TGTGCCAGCAGTGCACTAGCGGGAGTGACAAGCTCCTACAATGAGCAGTTCTTC | TRBJ2-1 | TRBV6-1 | NA | TRBD2
CASSSPEGGLYEQYF | TGTGCCAGCAGCTCACCCGAGGGTGGCCTCTACGAGCAGTACTTC | TRBJ2-7 | TRBV6-6 | NA | NA
CASSLGTSGSKETQYF | TGTGCCAGCAGCTTGGGGACTAGCGGGAGTAAAGAGACCCAGTACTTC | TRBJ2-5 | TRBV7-9 | NA | TRBD2
CASSTEGSTQGGQYF | TGTGCCAGCAGCACGGAGGGGTCCACTCAGGGGGGGCAGTACTTC | TRBJ2-7 | TRBV5-4 | NA | NA
CASTGPGSNQPQHF | TGTGCCAGCACCGGACCCGGTAGCAATCAGCCCCAGCATTTT | TRBJ1-5 | TRBV6-6 | NA | NA
CASSWGERGPNYGYTF | TGTGCCAGCAGCTGGGGGGAACGGGGACCAAACTATGGCTACACCTTC | TRBJ1-2 | TRBV7-2 | once | NA
CASSDPPRGQNEKLFF | TGTGCCAGCAGTGACCCCCCTAGGGGGCAAAATGAAAAACTGTTTTTT | TRBJ1-4 | TRBV6-4 | once | TRBD1
CASSHPRLAGEQYF | TGTGCCAGCAGTCACCCCAGACTAGCTGGCGAGCAGTACTTC | TRBJ2-7 | TRBV7-2 | NA | TRBD2
CASSLGQLSYNEQFF | TGTGCCAGCAGCCTCGGACAGCTCTCCTACAATGAGCAGTTCTTC | TRBJ2-1 | TRBV14 | NA | NA
CASSLDRPGGGELFF | TGCGCCAGCAGCTTGGACAGGCCGGGGGGCGGGGAGCTGTTTTTT | TRBJ2-2 | TRBV5-1 | once | TRBD2
CASSPGLAGADYQETQYF | TGTGCCAGCAGCCCAGGACTAGCGGGAGCTGATTACCAAGAGACCCAGTACTTC | TRBJ2-5 | TRBV11-3 | NA | TRBD2
CASSLRLGDQPQHF | TGTGCCAGCAGCTTAAGGTTAGGTGATCAGCCCCAGCATTTT | TRBJ1-5 | TRBV7-2 | NA | NA
CAWSGGATGSPLHF | TGTGCCTGGAGTGGGGGGGCGACGGGCTCACCCCTCCACTTT | TRBJ1-6 | TRBV30 | NA | NA
CASSPALTGRDTIYF | TGTGCCAGCAGCCCGGCCTTGACAGGGAGGGACACCATATATTTT | TRBJ1-3 | TRBV27 | NA | TRBD1
CASSGGDAMTETQYF | TGCGCCAGCAGCGGGGGGGACGCAATGACAGAGACCCAGTACTTC | TRBJ2-5 | TRBV5-1 | NA | TRBD2
CASSSDGAGANVLTF | TGTGCCAGTAGTTCCGACGGGGCTGGGGCCAACGTCCTGACTTTC | TRBJ2-6 | TRBV19 | once | NA
CASSLLGRANEKLFF | TGTGCCAGCAGCTTGTTGGGTAGGGCTAATGAAAAACTGTTTTTT | TRBJ1-4 | TRBV5-6 | NA | NA
CASGQSRTYQPQHF | TGTGCCAGTGGACAGTCGAGGACTTATCAGCCCCAGCATTTT | TRBJ1-5 | TRBV19 | NA | NA
CATTLAGSFNEQFF | TGTGCCACCACACTAGCGGGGTCTTTTAATGAGCAGTTCTTC | TRBJ2-1 | TRBV11-2 | NA | TRBD2
CASSLVAGGPYNEQFF | TGTGCCAGCAGCTTAGTAGCGGGAGGGCCCTACAATGAGCAGTTCTTC | TRBJ2-1 | TRBV7-2 | NA | TRBD2
CASSNGRTREKLFF | TGTGCCAGTAGTAACGGGAGGACAAGGGAAAAACTGTTTTTT | TRBJ1-4 | TRBV19 | NA | NA
CASSLTGGVRRETQYF | TGCGCCAGCAGTCTAACGGGGGGAGTAAGGCGAGAGACCCAGTACTTC | TRBJ2-5 | TRBV23-1 | once | TRBD2
CAWSTPMGGGQPQHF | TGTGCCTGGAGTACCCCAATGGGAGGCGGCCAGCCCCAGCATTTT | TRBJ1-5 | TRBV30 | NA | NA
CASGTTGDSNQPQHF | TGTGCCAGCGGAACGACAGGCGATAGCAATCAGCCCCAGCATTTT | TRBJ1-5 | TRBV5-5 | NA | NA
CASSYSVDTNAFF | TGTGCCAGCAGTTACTCAGTTGACACTAACGCTTTCTTT | TRBJ1-1 | TRBV6-5 | NA | NA
CASSQNLAENTGELFF | TGTGCCAGCTCTCAAAATCTAGCGGAGAACACCGGGGAGCTGTTTTTT | TRBJ2-2 | TRBV18 | once | TRBD2
CAWGRRGSTDTQYF | TGTGCCTGGGGGAGGAGGGGTAGCACAGATACGCAGTATTTT | TRBJ2-3 | TRBV30 | NA | NA
CASSLRGPGNTIYF | TGTGCCAGCAGCTTAAGGGGGCCCGGAAACACCATATATTTT | TRBJ1-3 | TRBV7-9 | once | TRBD1
CASSLRVWEPSEKLFF | TGTGCCAGCAGTCTCCGGGTCTGGGAGCCGAGTGAAAAACTGTTTTTT | TRBJ1-4 | TRBV7-9 | NA | NA
CASSPRQGADTGELFF | TGTGCCAGCTCACCACGGCAGGGGGCCGACACCGGGGAGCTGTTTTTT | TRBJ2-2 | TRBV18 | NA | TRBD1
CASRLTNTQYF | TGTGCCAGCAGACTAACGAACACGCAGTATTTT | TRBJ2-3 | TRBV6-5 | NA | NA
CASTLRWGKSNQPQHF | TGTGCCAGTACCCTACGGTGGGGAAAAAGCAATCAGCCCCAGCATTTT | TRBJ1-5 | TRBV19 | NA | NA
CASSEPFSPYEQYF | TGTGCCAGCAGTGAACCCTTTTCTCCCTACGAGCAGTACTTC | TRBJ2-7 | TRBV2 | NA | NA
CASGGGSYEQYF | TGTGCCTCAGGGGGCGGCTCCTACGAGCAGTACTTC | TRBJ2-7 | TRBV10-3 | NA | TRBD1
CASSPTRTSGNDDEDTQYF | TGCGCCAGCAGCCCGACCCGGACTAGCGGGAACGATGACGAAGATACGCAGTATTTT | TRBJ2-3 | TRBV5-1 | NA | TRBD2
CATTTLEGIGSYNEQFF | TGTGCCACCACGACCTTAGAGGGGATTGGGTCCTACAATGAGCAGTTCTTC | TRBJ2-1 | TRBV28 | NA | NA
CAWSVPDRANTEAFF | TGTGCCTGGAGTGTACCAGACAGGGCAAACACTGAAGCTTTCTTT | TRBJ1-1 | TRBV30 | NA | TRBD1
CASSARFQPQHF | TGTGCCAGCAGCGCGAGGTTTCAGCCCCAGCATTTT | TRBJ1-5 | TRBV7-2 | NA | NA
CASSLEGAVASGANVLTF | TGCGCCAGCAGCTTGGAGGGCGCGGTGGCTTCTGGGGCCAACGTCCTGACTTTC | TRBJ2-6 | TRBV5-1 | NA | NA
CAISESGGGPGPNEQYF | TGTGCCATCAGTGAGTCGGGAGGGGGTCCGGGTCCCAACGAGCAGTACTTC | TRBJ2-7 | TRBV10-3 | NA | NA
CASTPGIPSAGELFF | TGCGCCAGCACCCCCGGGATACCCTCGGCCGGGGAGCTGTTTTTT | TRBJ2-2 | TRBV5-1 | once | NA